This T cell receptor beta chain derives from a study of T cells in Graves' hyperthyroidism and ophthalmopathy. An absence of ophthalmopathy progression within 18 months meant stable Graves' hyperthyroidism. Uncontrolled infections, other autoimmune diseases, pregnancy or lactation led to exclusion of patients. Clinicians diagnosed patients from clinical symptoms, serum thyroxine and TRAb, thyroid ultrasound and orbital computed tomography. The authors obtained PBMCs from 10 ml of fresh peripheral blood. RNA transcripts served as the template for amplifying TCR beta CDR3 regions. Primed by the HTBI set, a first-round RT-PCR was run on the TCR CDR3. A single record per CDR3 protein comes from TCRdb applying MiXCR to the multiplex PCR reads. The sample shows hundreds of thousands of distinct CDR3 sequences, 30% to 40% of them seen only once. In regard to this clonotype: A junction boundary mismatches the germline segment, possibly from a read error.

The clonotype was recovered from a woman between 40 and 50 years old with Graves' hyperthyroidism. Sequencing used blood.

The CDR3 nucleotides read TGCGCCAGCAGCCCCTTCAGGGGCGCCGTTTATGGCTACACCTTC. As protein: CASSPFRGAVYGYTF. This rearrangement joins TRBV7-2 to TRBJ1-2, with D maybe TRBD1 (6 bases). The CDR3 spans 15 residues. Per germline, CDR1 SGHTA and CDR2 FQGNSA. The full variable domain, in which reference TRBV7-2 and TRBJ1-2 provide the parts outside the CDR3, is GAGVSQSPSNKVTEKGKDVELRCDPISGHTALYWYRQSLGQGLEFLIYFQGNSAPDKSGLPSDRFSAERTGGSVSTLTIQRTQQEDSAVYLCASSPFRGAVYGYTFGSGTRLTVV.